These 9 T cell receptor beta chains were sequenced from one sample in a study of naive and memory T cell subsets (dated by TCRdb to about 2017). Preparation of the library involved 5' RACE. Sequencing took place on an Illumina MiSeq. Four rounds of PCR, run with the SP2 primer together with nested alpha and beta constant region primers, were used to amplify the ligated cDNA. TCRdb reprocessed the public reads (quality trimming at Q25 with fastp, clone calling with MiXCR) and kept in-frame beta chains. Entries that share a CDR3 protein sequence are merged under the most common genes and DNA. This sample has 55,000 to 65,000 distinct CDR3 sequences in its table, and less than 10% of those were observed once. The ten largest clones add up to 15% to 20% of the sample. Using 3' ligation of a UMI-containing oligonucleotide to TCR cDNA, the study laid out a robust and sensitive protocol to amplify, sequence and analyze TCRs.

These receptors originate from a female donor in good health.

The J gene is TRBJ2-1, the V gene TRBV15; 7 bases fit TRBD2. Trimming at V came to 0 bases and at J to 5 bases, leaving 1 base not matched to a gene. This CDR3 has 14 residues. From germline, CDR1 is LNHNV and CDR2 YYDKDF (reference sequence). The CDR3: CATSRDLADNEQFF. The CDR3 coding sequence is TGTGCCACCAGCAGAGACCTAGCGGACAATGAGCAGTTCTTC.

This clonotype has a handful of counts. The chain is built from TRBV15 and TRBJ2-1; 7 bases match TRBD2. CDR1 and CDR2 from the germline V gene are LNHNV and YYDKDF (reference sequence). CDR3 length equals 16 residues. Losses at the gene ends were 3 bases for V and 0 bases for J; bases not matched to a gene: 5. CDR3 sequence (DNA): TGTGCCACCAGCAGGCGAAGCGGGAACTCCTACAATGAGCAGTTCTTC. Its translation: CATSRRSGNSYNEQFF.

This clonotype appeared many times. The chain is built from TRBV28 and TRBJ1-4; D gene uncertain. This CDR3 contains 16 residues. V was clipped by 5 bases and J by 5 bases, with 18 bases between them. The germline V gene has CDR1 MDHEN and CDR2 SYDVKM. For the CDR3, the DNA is TGTGCCAGCAGTCCCGGCAGCCTGAGGCCAAATGAAAAACTGTTTTTT. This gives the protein CASSPGSLRPNEKLFF.

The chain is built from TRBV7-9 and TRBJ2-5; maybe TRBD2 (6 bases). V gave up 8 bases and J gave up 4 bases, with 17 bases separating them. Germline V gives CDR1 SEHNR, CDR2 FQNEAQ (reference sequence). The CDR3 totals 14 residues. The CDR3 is CASRLGGLGETQYF. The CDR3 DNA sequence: TGTGCCAGCCGCCTGGGAGGTCTGGGAGAGACCCAGTACTTC.

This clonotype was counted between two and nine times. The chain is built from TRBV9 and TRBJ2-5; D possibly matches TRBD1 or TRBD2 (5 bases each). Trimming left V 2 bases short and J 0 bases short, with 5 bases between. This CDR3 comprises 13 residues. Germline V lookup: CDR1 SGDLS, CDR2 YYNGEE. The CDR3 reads CASSVGHQETQYF. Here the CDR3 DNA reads TGTGCCAGCAGCGTGGGACACCAAGAGACCCAGTACTTC.

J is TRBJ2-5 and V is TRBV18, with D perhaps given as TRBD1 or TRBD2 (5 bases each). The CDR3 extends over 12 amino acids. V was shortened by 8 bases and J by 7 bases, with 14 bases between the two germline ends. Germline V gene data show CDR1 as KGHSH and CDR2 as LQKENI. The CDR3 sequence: CASRGDRGTQYF. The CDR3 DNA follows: TGTGCCAGCCGTGGGGACCGCGGGACCCAGTACTTC.

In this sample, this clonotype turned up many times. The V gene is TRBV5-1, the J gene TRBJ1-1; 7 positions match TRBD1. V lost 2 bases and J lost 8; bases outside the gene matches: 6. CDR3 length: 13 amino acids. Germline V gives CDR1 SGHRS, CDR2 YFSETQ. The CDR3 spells CASSFNLGGEAFF. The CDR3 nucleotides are TGCGCCAGCAGCTTCAATTTAGGGGGCGAAGCTTTCTTT. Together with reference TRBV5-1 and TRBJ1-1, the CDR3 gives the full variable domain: KAGVTQTPRYLIKTRGQQVTLSCSPISGHRSVSWYQQTPGQGLQFLFEYFSETQRNKGNFPGRFSGRQFSNSRSEMNVSTLELGDSALYLCASSFNLGGEAFFGQGTRLTVV.

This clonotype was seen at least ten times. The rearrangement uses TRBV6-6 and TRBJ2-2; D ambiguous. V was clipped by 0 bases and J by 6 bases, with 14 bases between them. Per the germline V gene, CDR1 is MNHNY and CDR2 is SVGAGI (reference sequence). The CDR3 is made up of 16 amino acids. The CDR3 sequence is CASSYSRTGSPGELFF. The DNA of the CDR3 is TGTGCCAGCAGTTACTCGAGAACGGGCTCGCCCGGGGAGCTGTTTTTT.

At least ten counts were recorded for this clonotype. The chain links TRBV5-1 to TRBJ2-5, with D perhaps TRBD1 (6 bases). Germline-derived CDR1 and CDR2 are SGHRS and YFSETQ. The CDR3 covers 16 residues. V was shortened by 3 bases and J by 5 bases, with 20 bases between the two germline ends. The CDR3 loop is CASSWEGRGSRETQYF. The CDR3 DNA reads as TGCGCCAGCAGCTGGGAAGGCAGGGGATCACGGGAGACCCAGTACTTC.